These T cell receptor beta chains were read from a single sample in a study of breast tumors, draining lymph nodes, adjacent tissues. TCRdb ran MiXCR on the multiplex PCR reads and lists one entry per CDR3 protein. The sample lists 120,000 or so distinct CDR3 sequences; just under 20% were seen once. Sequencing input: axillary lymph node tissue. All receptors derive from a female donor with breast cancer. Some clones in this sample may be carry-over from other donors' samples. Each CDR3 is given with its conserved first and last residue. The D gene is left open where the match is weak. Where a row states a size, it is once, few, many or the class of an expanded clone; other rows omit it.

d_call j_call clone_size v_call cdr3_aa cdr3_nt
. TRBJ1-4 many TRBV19 CASSILDSSTNEKLFF TGTGCCAGTAGTATCCTTGACAGTTCAACTAATGAAAAACTGTTTTTT
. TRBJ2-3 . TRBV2 CVSALPSGEKDTQYF TGTGTCAGCGCTTTACCCTCGGGGGAGAAAGATACGCAGTATTTT
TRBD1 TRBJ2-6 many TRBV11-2 CASSLKFGDRPSSGANVLTF TGTGCCAGCAGCTTAAAGTTTGGGGACAGGCCATCCTCTGGGGCCAACGTCCTGACTTTC
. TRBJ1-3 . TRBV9 CASSVAASPFGFSGNTIYF TGTGCCAGCAGCGTAGCGGCCTCCCCCTTCGGGTTCTCTGGAAACACCATATATTTT
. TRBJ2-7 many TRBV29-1 CSVEVSPEYEQYF TGCAGCGTTGAAGTCTCACCTGAATACGAGCAGTACTTC
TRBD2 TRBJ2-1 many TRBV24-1 CATSDLKTGLANNEQFF TGTGCCACCAGTGATCTTAAAACGGGACTAGCGAACAATGAGCAGTTCTTC
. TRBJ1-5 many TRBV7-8 CASSPPGFNQPQHF TGTGCCAGCAGCCCACCGGGGTTCAATCAGCCCCAGCATTTT
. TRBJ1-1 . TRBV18 CASSPSVNTEAFF TGTGCCAGCTCACCGAGTGTGAACACTGAAGCTTTCTTT
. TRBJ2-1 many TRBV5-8 CASSLFSRGQQFF TGTGCCAGCAGCCTCTTCAGCCGTGGTCAGCAGTTCTTC
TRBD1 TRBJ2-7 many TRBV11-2 CASSFQGARYEQYF TGTGCCAGCAGCTTCCAGGGGGCGCGGTACGAGCAGTACTTC
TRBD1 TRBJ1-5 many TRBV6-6 CASSYEGALSSNQPQHF TGTGCCAGCAGTTACGAGGGGGCCTTATCGAGCAATCAGCCCCAGCATTTT
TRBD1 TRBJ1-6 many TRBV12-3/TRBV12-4 CASTQTGSSPLHF TGTGCCAGCACCCAGACAGGGTCTTCACCCCTCCACTTT
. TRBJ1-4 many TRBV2 CASSRTPKAEKLFF TGTGCCAGCAGTAGGACCCCTAAGGCGGAAAAACTGTTTTTT
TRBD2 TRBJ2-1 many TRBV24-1 CATSDQTSGSSWNEQFF TGTGCCACCAGTGACCAAACTAGCGGGAGCTCTTGGAATGAGCAGTTCTTC
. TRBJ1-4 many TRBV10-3 CAISESRDDNEKLFF TGTGCCATCAGTGAGTCCAGGGATGATAATGAAAAACTGTTTTTT
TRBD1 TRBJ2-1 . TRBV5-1 CASSFLPDRVPTENNEQFF TGCGCCAGCAGCTTCTTGCCCGACAGGGTGCCTACGGAGAACAATGAGCAGTTCTTC
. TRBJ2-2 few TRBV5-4 CASSLSLTGELFF TGTGCCAGCAGCTTGTCCCTAACCGGGGAGCTGTTTTTT
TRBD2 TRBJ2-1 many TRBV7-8 CASSPRDYSYNEQFF TGTGCCAGCAGCCCCCGGGACTACTCCTACAATGAGCAGTTCTTC
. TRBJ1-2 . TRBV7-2 CASTYRFGANCGYTF TGTGCCAGCACATACAGGTTCGGAGCTAACTGTGGCTACACCTTT
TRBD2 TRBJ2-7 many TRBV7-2 CASSPTSGDSYEQYF TGTGCCAGCAGCCCCACTAGCGGGGACTCCTACGAGCAGTACTTC
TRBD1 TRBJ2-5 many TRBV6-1 CASRAQGGRETQYF TGTGCCAGCAGAGCACAAGGGGGCCGGGAGACCCAGTACTTC
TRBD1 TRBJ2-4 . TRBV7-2 CASSFSPGTALVQYF TGTGCCAGCAGCTTCAGCCCCGGGACAGCTCTCGTTCAGTACTTC
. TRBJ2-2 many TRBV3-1 CASSVFVSGELFF TGTGCCAGCAGCGTTTTTGTGTCCGGGGAGCTGTTTTTT
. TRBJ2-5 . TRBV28 CASSLAGWETQYF TGTGCCAGCAGTTTAGCAGGTTGGGAGACCCAGTACTTC
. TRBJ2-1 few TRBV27 CASSPLGAGYNEQFF TGTGCCAGCAGTCCGCTCGGAGCCGGGTACAATGAGCAGTTCTTC
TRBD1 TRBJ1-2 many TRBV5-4 CASSERGQGYYGYTF TGTGCCAGCAGCGAAAGGGGGCAGGGGTACTATGGCTACACCTTC
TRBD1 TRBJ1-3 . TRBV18 CASSPPGQDGNTIYF TGTGCCAGCTCACCGCCGGGACAGGACGGAAACACCATATATTTT
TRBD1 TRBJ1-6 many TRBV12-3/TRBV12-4 CASRQGWDSPLHF TGTGCCAGCCGACAGGGTTGGGATTCACCCCTCCACTTT
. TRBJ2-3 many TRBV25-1 CASRPNTDTQYF TGTGCCAGCAGACCCAACACAGATACGCAGTATTTT
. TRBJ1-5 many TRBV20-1 CSPGQSNQPQHF TGCAGCCCAGGCCAGAGCAATCAGCCCCAGCATTTT
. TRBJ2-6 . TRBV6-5 CASRDWDTGANALTF TGTGCCAGCCGAGATTGGGACACTGGGGCCAACGCCCTGACTTTC
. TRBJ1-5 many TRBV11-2 CASSLDRDQPQHF TGTGCCAGCAGCTTAGATCGAGACCAGCCCCAGCATTTT
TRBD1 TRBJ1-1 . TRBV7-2 CASSLAPTGARTNTEAFF TGTGCCAGCAGCTTAGCCCCCACAGGGGCGCGGACTAACACTGAAGCTTTCTTT
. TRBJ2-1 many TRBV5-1 CASSVDGYNEQFF TGCGCCAGCAGCGTCGACGGTTACAATGAGCAGTTCTTC
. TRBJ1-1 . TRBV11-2 CASSAGLVTEAFF TGTGCCAGCAGCGCCGGTTTAGTAACTGAAGCTTTCTTT
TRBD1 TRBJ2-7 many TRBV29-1 CSVVPGTGWFEQYF TGCAGCGTTGTACCCGGGACAGGGTGGTTCGAGCAGTACTTC
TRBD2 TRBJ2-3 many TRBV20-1 CSANPGLAGLRKDTQYF TGCAGTGCTAATCCGGGACTAGCGGGGTTGAGGAAGGATACGCAGTATTTT
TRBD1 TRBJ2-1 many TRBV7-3 CASSLVSGGANNEQFF TGTGCCAGCAGCTTAGTATCAGGGGGCGCAAACAATGAGCAGTTCTTC
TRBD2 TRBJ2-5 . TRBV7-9 CASSYEGASGRPETQYF TGTGCCAGCAGCTATGAGGGGGCTAGCGGGAGACCAGAGACCCAGTACTTC
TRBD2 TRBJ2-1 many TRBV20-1 CSAEGPSGNNEQFF TGCAGTGCCGAGGGGCCTAGCGGGAACAATGAGCAGTTCTTC
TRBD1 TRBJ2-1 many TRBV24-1 CATSDRQGGRNEQFF TGTGCCACCAGTGATCGACAGGGGGGTCGGAATGAGCAGTTCTTC
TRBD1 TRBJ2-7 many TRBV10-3 CAISESRSQGADEQYF TGTGCCATCAGTGAGTCGAGATCCCAGGGGGCCGACGAGCAGTACTTC
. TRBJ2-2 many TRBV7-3 CASSIGTGELFF TGTGCCAGCAGCATTGGGACCGGGGAGCTGTTTTTT
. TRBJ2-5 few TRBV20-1 CSARSQRVETQYF TGCAGTGCTAGAAGTCAAAGGGTAGAGACCCAGTACTTC
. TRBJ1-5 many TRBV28 CASTVLRDQPQHF TGTGCCAGCACTGTACTCAGGGATCAGCCCCAGCATTTT
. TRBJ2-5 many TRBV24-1 CATSDLGLGETQYF TGTGCCACCAGTGATTTAGGGCTTGGGGAGACCCAGTACTTC